This TCR beta chain comes out of a study of shared T cell receptors in the human thymus. The protocol was immunoSEQ multiplex PCR, while the TCRdb copy is restricted to in-frame clones and leaves out a portion. This table holds 630,000 or so clones, approximately 87% found once. From germline, CDR1 is MNHEY and CDR2 SVGAGI. With V trimmed by 7 bases and J by 8 bases, 8 bases remained unmatched. The CDR3 runs to 13 residues. These same records also appear under a second study, on human thymus T cells. That work contributes: Thymus tissue was removed during corrective cardiac surgery. Related work found strong thymic repertoire overlap between unrelated individuals.

The TCR sequence derives from a boy in the first two years of life with a congenital heart defect. This sequence joins TRBV6-5 and TRBJ2-4, with 7 positions matching TRBD2. The sequenced material came from thymocytes. CDR3 protein: CASKGTTKDIQYF. CDR3 nucleotides: TGTGCCAGCAAAGGGACTACCAAGGACATTCAGTACTTC.